The 6 T cell receptor beta chains in this list originate from one sample, sequenced in a study of OX40 agonist ivuxolimab in advanced cancers. Here immunoSEQ multiplex PCR was the method, and the copy in TCRdb shows in-frame clones only, minus some. The sample consists of about 90,000 clones, 70% to 90% of them appearing once. The sample here was CD4+ or CD8+ T cells sorted from blood, taken in a trial of the OX40 agonist ivuxolimab. These receptors were taken from an adult with an advanced solid tumor such as melanoma, head and neck, liver or kidney cancer.

The V gene is TRBV2, the J gene TRBJ2-7; the match to TRBD2 covers 9 bases. Germline loops: CDR1 SNHLY, CDR2 FYNNEI. V shed 10 bases and J 2 bases; nucleotides not matched to a gene: 9. The CDR3 covers 14 residues. The DNA of the CDR3 is TGTGCCACCAGGCAGGCTAGCGGGGCCTACGAGCAGTACTTC. Translation: CATRQASGAYEQYF.

The rearrangement uses TRBV19 and TRBJ2-7; D gene unclear. V shed 4 bases and J shed 3 bases, with 7 bases lying between them. The CDR3 is 12 residues long. Germline V lookup: CDR1 LNHDA, CDR2 SQIVND (reference sequence). The CDR3 DNA follows: TGTGCCAGTAGTAGGCACAGCTACGAGCAGTACTTC. Protein sequence: CASSRHSYEQYF.

This clone came up a few times. The chain has TRBV11-1 and TRBJ2-7; 7 bases map to TRBD1. With V trimmed by 5 bases and J by 0 bases, 7 bases remained unmatched. The CDR3 is 15 amino acids. Germline V gene lookup returns CDR1 SGHAT and CDR2 FQDESV (reference sequence). The CDR3 DNA follows: TGTGCCAGCAGCCCCATGGACAGGCCCTCCTACGAGCAGTACTTC. Its translation: CASSPMDRPSYEQYF.

The chain uses TRBV29-1 and TRBJ2-1; TRBD2 aligns across 8 bases. V lost 1 base to trimming and J lost 9 bases; unmatched junction nucleotides: 17. The germline V gene has CDR1 SQVTM and CDR2 ANQGSEA. The CDR3 has 17 residues. The CDR3 nucleotides read TGCAGCGTTGAAGTCGCCGGGACTAGTCTCAACCTCGGTGAGCAGTTCTTC. Translating gives CSVEVAGTSLNLGEQFF.

The rearrangement uses TRBV15 and TRBJ2-2, with D possibly matching TRBD2 (6 bases). Germline CDR1 reads LNHNV; CDR2 reads YYDKDF (reference sequence). V was shortened by 6 bases and J by 6 bases, with 14 bases between the two germline ends. CDR3 length: 14 residues. This CDR3 is CATRRTLASGELFF. DNA of the CDR3: TGTGCCACCAGACGCACCCTAGCGTCCGGGGAGCTGTTTTTT.

This clone appeared once. This rearrangement joins TRBV5-4 to TRBJ1-4; TRBD1 might be the D (6 bases). This CDR3 comprises 17 residues. Germline V gene sequence: CDR1 SGHNT, CDR2 YYREEE (reference sequence). The V end lost 4 bases, the J end lost 0 bases, and 16 bases lay between the germline ends. The CDR3, as DNA: TGTGCCAGCAGCGCTTACGGGGGCAAAGCAACTAATGAAAAACTGTTTTTT. Its translation: CASSAYGGKATNEKLFF.